What follows are 2 T cell receptor beta chains derived from one specimen sequenced in a study of identical twins. TCRdb re-called the 5' RACE reads with MiXCR, one entry per CDR3 protein. The data show fewer than 800,000 distinct CDR3 sequences, roughly 6.6% seen once. These data were likewise used in another study, on yellow fever vaccine responses in identical twins.

Sequences were obtained from PBMCs. The origin of the receptors is a woman in her late teens or twenties in good health.

The chain combines TRBV11-1 with TRBJ2-2; either TRBD1 or TRBD2 may fit D (6 bases each). There are 18 residues in the CDR3. Germline V gives CDR1 SGHAT, CDR2 FQDESV (reference sequence). Deletions cut 8 bases from V and 4 bases from J, with 26 bases between. CDR3 nucleotide sequence: TGTGCCAGCTTCTCTTCTTCAGGGGACTGGTCGCCCACCGGGGAGCTGTTTTTT. Translated: CASFSSSGDWSPTGELFF.

This chain uses TRBV6-2 or TRBV6-3 with TRBJ1-4; D uncertain. Germline values: CDR1 MNHEY, CDR2 SVGEGT. The CDR3 spans 17 residues. The V gene lost 4 bases and the J gene lost 0 bases, with 15 bases spanning the gap. This chain's CDR3 is CASSSPKGTATNEKLFF. CDR3 bases: TGTGCCAGCAGTTCCCCGAAGGGTACAGCAACTAATGAAAAACTGTTTTTT.